The 12 T cell receptor beta chains presented below share a single source sample, sequenced in a study of blood T cells in healthy people across ages. Combining a sample-barcoded 5' primer with a J-beta primer mix, a second PCR ran for roughly 6 to 12 cycles. Using its own MiXCR run on the 5' RACE reads, TCRdb lists one record per CDR3 protein. This table holds roughly 1,700,000 distinct CDR3 sequences, 28% found once. The sequencing input was blood. These TCRs come from a young woman in good health.

This clonotype was seen a handful of times. The chain uses TRBV7-2 and TRBJ1-5, with D uncertain. In germline, CDR1 is SGHTA, CDR2 FQGNSA. Trimming stripped 3 bases from V and 0 bases from J, with 12 bases between. The CDR3 loop spans 16 amino acids. This chain's CDR3 is CASSLSPPGSNQPQHF. Written as DNA, the CDR3 is TGTGCCAGCAGCTTGTCACCCCCAGGTAGCAATCAGCCCCAGCATTTT.

This clonotype was seen ten or more times. The rearrangement uses TRBV20-1 and TRBJ2-1; TRBD2 aligns across 9 bases. The germline gives CDR1 DFQATT, CDR2 SNEGSKA (reference sequence). This CDR3 comprises 16 residues. V shed 0 bases and J 5 bases; nucleotides not matched to a gene: 8. The CDR3 DNA follows: TGCAGTGCTAGAGAATGGGAGCGGGGGGCTGACAATGAGCAGTTCTTC. Translated, it gives CSAREWERGADNEQFF.

This clonotype came up a few times. The chain employs TRBV30 and TRBJ2-7; D could derive from TRBD1 or TRBD2 (5 bases each). Germline lookup yields CDR1 GTSNPN and CDR2 SVGIG (reference sequence). The CDR3 covers 15 residues. V dropped 1 base and J dropped 0 bases, with 13 bases sitting between them. In nucleotides, the CDR3 is TGTGCCTGGAGTGGGGGGACCGATAACTCCTACGAGCAGTACTTC. It specifies CAWSGGTDNSYEQYF.

This clonotype was seen a handful of times. CDR3 sequence: CASTRLSDTQYF. In nucleotides, the CDR3 is TGTGCCAGCACCCGTCTTTCAGATACGCAGTATTTT. The rearrangement uses TRBV7-6 and TRBJ2-3; D is uncertain. The V gene's germline CDR1 is SGHVS and CDR2 FNYEAQ. The CDR3 totals 12 residues. Deletions cut 7 bases from V and 4 bases from J, with 9 bases between.

The genes are TRBV19 and TRBJ1-2; perhaps TRBD1 as D (6 bases). V dropped 2 bases and J dropped 6 bases, with 16 bases sitting between them. The germline V gene encodes CDR1 LNHDA and CDR2 SQIVND (reference sequence). CDR3 length: 15 residues. CDR3 amino acids: CASSITGALRDGYTF. The CDR3 nucleotides read TGTGCCAGTAGTATAACGGGGGCGCTTCGGGATGGCTACACCTTC.

As for this clonotype: With a much larger clone just one base away, this may be a read error. The rearrangement links TRBV5-1 to TRBJ2-1, with TRBD2 matching 8 bases. The CDR3 runs 16 residues. The V segment lost 5 bases and the J segment 10 bases; nucleotides outside the gene matches: 17. CDR1 and CDR2 from the germline V gene are SGHRS and YFSETQ. CDR3 sequence: CASRTAYSGESYEQFF. CDR3 nucleotide sequence: TGCGCCAGCAGAACGGCATATAGCGGGGAATCCTACGAGCAGTTCTTC.

This clonotype was counted ten times or more. The chain employs TRBV10-2 and TRBJ2-7, with TRBD1 matching 7 bases. The CDR3 has 12 amino acids. The J segment lost 3 bases and the V segment lost 9 bases, leaving 5 bases of the junction unmatched. CDR1 and CDR2 from the germline V gene are WSHSY and SAAADI. The CDR3, as DNA: TGCGCCAGTTCAGGGGGATTCTACGAGCAGTACTTC. It specifies CASSGGFYEQYF.

This clonotype has only a few counts. This chain joins TRBV4-1 and TRBJ1-4, with D maybe TRBD1 (6 bases). Trimming removed 1 base from V and 0 bases from J, with 18 bases in between. CDR1 MGHRA and CDR2 YSYEKL come from the germline V gene. This CDR3 has 19 amino acids. DNA of the CDR3: TGCGCCAGCAGCCAAGGGCGACAGGTCCGTCTTGCAACTAATGAAAAACTGTTTTTT. Translated: CASSQGRQVRLATNEKLFF.

The gene calls are TRBV10-3 and TRBJ2-1, with 10 positions matching TRBD1. V shed 5 bases, J shed 8 bases, and the junction held 3 bases outside the gene matches. The CDR3 totals 13 residues. Germline V gene lookup returns CDR1 ENHRY and CDR2 SYGVKD. The CDR3 DNA sequence: TGTGCCATCAGTCCCGGGACAGGGGATGAGCAGTTCTTC. It is translated as CAISPGTGDEQFF.

This clonotype was seen only a few times. This may be a read error, as it is one base from a much larger clone. The J gene is TRBJ1-1, the V gene TRBV12-3 or TRBV12-4; no firm D call. The V and J ends lost 11 bases and 1 base respectively, with 17 bases between them. The CDR3 is made up of 14 amino acids. The CDR3 loop reads CAGNPGRGNTEAFF. CDR3 DNA sequence: TGTGCCGGCAATCCAGGACGGGGGAACACTGAAGCTTTCTTT.

J is TRBJ1-5 and V is TRBV20-1; 7 bases line up with TRBD1. Trimming at V came to 3 bases and at J to 0 bases, leaving 11 bases not matched to a gene. Germline CDR1 is DFQATT and CDR2 is SNEGSKA (reference sequence). The CDR3 runs to 17 residues. The CDR3 bases are TGCAGTGCTAGGAGTGGGACAGCAGGATATAGCAATCAGCCCCAGCATTTT. This encodes CSARSGTAGYSNQPQHF.

This clonotype was recorded at least ten times. The chain uses TRBV12-3 or TRBV12-4 and TRBJ2-1; unclear D gene. This CDR3 is 12 amino acids long. The V and J ends lost 6 bases and 10 bases respectively, with 13 bases between them. The CDR3 is CASSPGSLEQFF. DNA for the CDR3: TGTGCCAGCAGCCCCGGTAGCCTGGAGCAGTTCTTC.